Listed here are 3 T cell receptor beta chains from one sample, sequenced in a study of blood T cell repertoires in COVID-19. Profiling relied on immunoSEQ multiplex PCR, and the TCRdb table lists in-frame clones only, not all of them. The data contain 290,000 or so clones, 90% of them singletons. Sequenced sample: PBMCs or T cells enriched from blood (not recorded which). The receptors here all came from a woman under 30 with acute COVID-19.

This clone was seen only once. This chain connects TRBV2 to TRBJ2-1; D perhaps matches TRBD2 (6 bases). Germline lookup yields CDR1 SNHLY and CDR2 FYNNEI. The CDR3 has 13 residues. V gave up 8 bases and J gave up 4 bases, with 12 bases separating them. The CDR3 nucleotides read TGTGCCAGCGCAACTAGCATGTACAATGAGCAGTTCTTC. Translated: CASATSMYNEQFF. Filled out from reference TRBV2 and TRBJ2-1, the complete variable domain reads EPEVTQTPSHQVTQMGQEVILRCVPISNHLYFYWYRQILGQKVEFLVSFYNNEISEKSEIFDDQFSVERPDGSNFTLKIRSTKLEDSAMYFCASATSMYNEQFFGPGTRLTVL.

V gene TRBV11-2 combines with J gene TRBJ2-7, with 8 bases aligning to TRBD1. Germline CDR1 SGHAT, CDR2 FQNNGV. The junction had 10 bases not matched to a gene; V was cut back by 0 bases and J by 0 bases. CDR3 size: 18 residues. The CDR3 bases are TGTGCCAGCAGCTTAGATCAGGCACAGGGGGTGAGCTCCTACGAGCAGTACTTC. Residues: CASSLDQAQGVSSYEQYF.

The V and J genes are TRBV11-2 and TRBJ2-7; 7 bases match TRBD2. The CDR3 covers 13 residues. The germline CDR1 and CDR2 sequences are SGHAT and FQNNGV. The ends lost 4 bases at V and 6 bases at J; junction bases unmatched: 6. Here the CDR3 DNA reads TGTGCCAGCAGCTACCTAGTAGCGGGCGAGCAGTACTTC. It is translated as CASSYLVAGEQYF.